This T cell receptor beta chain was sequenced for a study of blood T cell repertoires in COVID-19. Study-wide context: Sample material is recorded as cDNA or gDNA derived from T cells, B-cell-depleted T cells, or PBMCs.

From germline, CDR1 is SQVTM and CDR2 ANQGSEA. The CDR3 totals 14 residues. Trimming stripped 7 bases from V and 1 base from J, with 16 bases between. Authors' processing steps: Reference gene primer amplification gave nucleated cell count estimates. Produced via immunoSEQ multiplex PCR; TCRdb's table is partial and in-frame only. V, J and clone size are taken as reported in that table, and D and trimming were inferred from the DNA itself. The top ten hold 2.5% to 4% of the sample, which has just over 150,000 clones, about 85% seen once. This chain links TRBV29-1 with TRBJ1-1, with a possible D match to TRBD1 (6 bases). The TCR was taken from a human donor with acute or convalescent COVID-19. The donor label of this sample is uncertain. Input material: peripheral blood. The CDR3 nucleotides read TGCAGCGGATCGGGGGGCATGGGGAACACTGAAGCTTTCTTT. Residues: CSGSGGMGNTEAFF.